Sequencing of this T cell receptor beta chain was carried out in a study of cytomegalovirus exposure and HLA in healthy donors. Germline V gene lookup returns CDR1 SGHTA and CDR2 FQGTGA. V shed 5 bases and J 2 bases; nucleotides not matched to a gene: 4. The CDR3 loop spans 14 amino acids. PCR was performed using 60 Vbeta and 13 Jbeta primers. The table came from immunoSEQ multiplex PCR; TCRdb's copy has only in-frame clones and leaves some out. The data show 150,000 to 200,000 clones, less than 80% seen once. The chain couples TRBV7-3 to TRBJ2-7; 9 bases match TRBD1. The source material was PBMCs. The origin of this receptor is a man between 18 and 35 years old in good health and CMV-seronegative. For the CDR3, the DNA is TGTGCCAGCAGCCTAAGACAGGGGGCCTACGAGCAGTACTTC. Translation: CASSLRQGAYEQYF.